The present TCR beta chain was sequenced within a study of blood T cell repertoires in COVID-19. Study summary: Acute and convalescent COVID-19 specimens originated in the United States, Italy and Spain. T cells, B-cell-depleted T cells, or PBMCs provided the cDNA or gDNA that served as material.

How the authors handled the data: The authors estimated nucleated cell counts from reference gene primer amplification. The repertoire was sequenced with immunoSEQ multiplex PCR; TCRdb's copy has only in-frame clones and lacks some. V and J calls and clone size are given by that table; D and trimming were obtained from the DNA. The sample holds hundreds of thousands of clones, about 90% seen once. V dropped 4 bases and J dropped 1 base, with 27 bases sitting between them. The CDR3 length is 20 residues. Germline values: CDR1 SGHKS, CDR2 YYEKEE (reference sequence). The TCR was taken from a woman aged 50 to 60 who had recovered from COVID-19. What was sequenced was peripheral blood. The V and J genes are TRBV5-5 and TRBJ1-5; tentatively, D is TRBD1 (5 bases). The CDR3 bases are TGTGCCAGCAGCCCGAAATCCCAGGGAATAATGTTTCCAAGCAATCAGCCCCAGCATTTT. It yields the protein CASSPKSQGIMFPSNQPQHF.